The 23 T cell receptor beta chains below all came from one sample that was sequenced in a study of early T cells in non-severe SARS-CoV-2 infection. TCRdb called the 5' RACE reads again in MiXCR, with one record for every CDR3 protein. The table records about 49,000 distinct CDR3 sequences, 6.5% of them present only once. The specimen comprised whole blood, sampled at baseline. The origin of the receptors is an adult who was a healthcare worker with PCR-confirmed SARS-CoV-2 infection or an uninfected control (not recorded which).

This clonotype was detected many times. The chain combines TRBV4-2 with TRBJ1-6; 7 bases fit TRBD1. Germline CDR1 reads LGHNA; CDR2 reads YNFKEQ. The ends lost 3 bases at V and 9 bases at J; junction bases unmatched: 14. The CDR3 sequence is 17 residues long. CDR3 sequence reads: CASSQDPGQLVGSPLHF. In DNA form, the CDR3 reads TGTGCCAGCAGCCAGGACCCGGGACAGTTGGTCGGTTCACCCCTCCACTTT.

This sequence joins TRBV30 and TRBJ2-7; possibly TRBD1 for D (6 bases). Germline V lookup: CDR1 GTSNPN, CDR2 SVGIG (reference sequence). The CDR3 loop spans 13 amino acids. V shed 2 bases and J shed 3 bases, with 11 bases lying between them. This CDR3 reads CAWSTRTDYEQYF. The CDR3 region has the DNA TGTGCCTGGAGTACTAGGACAGACTACGAGCAGTACTTC.

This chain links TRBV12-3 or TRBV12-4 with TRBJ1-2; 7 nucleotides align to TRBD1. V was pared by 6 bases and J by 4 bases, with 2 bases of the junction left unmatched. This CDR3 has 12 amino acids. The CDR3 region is CASSGTAYGYTF. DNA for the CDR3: TGTGCCAGCAGCGGGACAGCCTATGGCTACACCTTC.

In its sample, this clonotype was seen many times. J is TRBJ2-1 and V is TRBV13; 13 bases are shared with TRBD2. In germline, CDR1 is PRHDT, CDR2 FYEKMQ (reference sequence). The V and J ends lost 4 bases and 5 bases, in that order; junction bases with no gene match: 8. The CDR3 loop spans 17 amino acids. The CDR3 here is CASSSTSGGAFDNEQFF. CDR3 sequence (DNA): TGTGCCAGCAGCTCAACTAGCGGGGGGGCCTTCGACAATGAGCAGTTCTTC. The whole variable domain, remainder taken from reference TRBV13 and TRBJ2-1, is AAGVIQSPRHLIKEKRETATLKCYPIPRHDTVYWYQQGPGQDPQFLISFYEKMQSDKGSIPDRFSAQQFSDYHSELNMSSLELGDSALYFCASSSTSGGAFDNEQFFGPGTRLTVL.

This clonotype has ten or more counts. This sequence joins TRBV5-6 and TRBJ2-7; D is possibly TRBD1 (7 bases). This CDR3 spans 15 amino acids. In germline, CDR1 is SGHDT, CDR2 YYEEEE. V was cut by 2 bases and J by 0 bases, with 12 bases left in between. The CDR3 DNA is TGTGCCAGCAGCTTTCGGGGGACAGTCTCCTACGAGCAGTACTTC. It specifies CASSFRGTVSYEQYF.

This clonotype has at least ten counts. DNA of the CDR3: TGTGCCACCAGCAGCCTACTAGCGGGGGGGCCGAGCACAGATACGCAGTATTTT. As protein: CATSSLLAGGPSTDTQYF. The chain joins TRBV15 to TRBJ2-3, with 13 bases fitting TRBD2. This CDR3 has 18 residues. Germline V gene lookup returns CDR1 LNHNV and CDR2 YYDKDF (reference sequence). V trimming: 3 bases; J trimming: 0 bases; junction bases outside the gene matches: 6.

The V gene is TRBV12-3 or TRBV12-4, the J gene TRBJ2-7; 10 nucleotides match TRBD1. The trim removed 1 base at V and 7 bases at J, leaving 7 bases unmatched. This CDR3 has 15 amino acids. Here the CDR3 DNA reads TGTGCCAGCAGTTTAGTAGGACAGGGGGTAGGGGAGCAGTACTTC. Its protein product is CASSLVGQGVGEQYF.

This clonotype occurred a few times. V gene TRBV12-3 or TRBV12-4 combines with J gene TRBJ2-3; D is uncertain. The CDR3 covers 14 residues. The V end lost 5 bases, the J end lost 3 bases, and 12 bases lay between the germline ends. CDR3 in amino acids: CASSRPVRTDTQYF. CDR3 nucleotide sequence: TGTGCCAGCAGTCGGCCTGTCAGGACAGATACGCAGTATTTT.

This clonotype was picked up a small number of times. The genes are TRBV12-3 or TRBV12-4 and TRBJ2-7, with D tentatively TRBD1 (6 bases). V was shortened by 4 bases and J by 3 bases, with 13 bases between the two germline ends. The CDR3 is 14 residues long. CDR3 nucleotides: TGTGCCAGCAGTTGGTTCAGGGGAAACTACGAGCAGTACTTC. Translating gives CASSWFRGNYEQYF.

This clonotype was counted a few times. CDR3 loop: CASSSQGKQPQHF. CDR3 nucleotides: TGTGCCAGCAGCTCCCAGGGGAAACAGCCCCAGCATTTT. The chain has TRBV7-2 and TRBJ1-5; D is perhaps TRBD1 (6 bases). Trimming left V 4 bases short and J 7 bases short, with 11 bases between. This CDR3 is 13 amino acids long. Germline V gene lookup returns CDR1 SGHTA and CDR2 FQGNSA.

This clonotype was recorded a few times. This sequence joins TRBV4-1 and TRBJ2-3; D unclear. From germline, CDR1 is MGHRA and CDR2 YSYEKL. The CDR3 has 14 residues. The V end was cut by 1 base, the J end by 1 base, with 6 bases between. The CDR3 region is CASSQVVRTDTQYF. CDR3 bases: TGCGCCAGCAGCCAAGTTGTACGCACAGATACGCAGTATTTT.

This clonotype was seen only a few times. The CDR3 is CATSDSGNEQYF. CDR3 DNA sequence: TGTGCCACCAGTGATTCCGGTAACGAGCAGTACTTC. V gene TRBV24-1 combines with J gene TRBJ2-7, with D hard to call. The germline V and J ends were trimmed by 2 bases and 5 bases, with 6 bases remaining between them. Germline assignment: CDR1 KGHDR and CDR2 SFDVKD. The CDR3 sequence is 12 residues long.

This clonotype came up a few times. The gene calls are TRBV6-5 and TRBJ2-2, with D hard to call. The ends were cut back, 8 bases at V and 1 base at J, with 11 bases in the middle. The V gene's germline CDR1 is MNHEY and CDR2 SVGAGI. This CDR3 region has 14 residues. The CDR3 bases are TGTGCCAGCCGTTTAGTCGGGAACACCGGGGAGCTGTTTTTT. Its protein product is CASRLVGNTGELFF.

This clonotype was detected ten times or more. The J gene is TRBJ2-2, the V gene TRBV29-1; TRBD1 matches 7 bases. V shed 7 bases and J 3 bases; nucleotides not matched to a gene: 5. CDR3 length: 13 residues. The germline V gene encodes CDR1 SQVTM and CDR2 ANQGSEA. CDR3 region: CSAQGPDTGELFF. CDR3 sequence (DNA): TGCAGCGCACAGGGGCCCGACACCGGGGAGCTGTTTTTT.

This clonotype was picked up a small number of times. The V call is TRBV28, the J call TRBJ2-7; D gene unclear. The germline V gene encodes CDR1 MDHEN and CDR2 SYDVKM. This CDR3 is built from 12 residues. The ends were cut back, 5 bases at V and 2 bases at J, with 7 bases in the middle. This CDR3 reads CASSPGTYEQYF. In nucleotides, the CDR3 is TGTGCCAGCAGTCCTGGAACCTACGAGCAGTACTTC. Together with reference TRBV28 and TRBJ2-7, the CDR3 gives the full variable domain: DVKVTQSSRYLVKRTGEKVFLECVQDMDHENMFWYRQDPGLGLRLIYFSYDVKMKEKGDIPEGYSVSREKKERFSLILESASTNQTSMYLCASSPGTYEQYFGPGTRLTVT.

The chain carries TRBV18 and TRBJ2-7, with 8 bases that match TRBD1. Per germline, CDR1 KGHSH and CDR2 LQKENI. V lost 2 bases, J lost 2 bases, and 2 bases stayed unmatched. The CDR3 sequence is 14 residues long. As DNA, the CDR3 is TGTGCCAGCTCACCAACGACAGGGGCCTACGAGCAGTACTTC. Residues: CASSPTTGAYEQYF. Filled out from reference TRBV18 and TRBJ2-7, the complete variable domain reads NAGVMQNPRHLVRRRGQEARLRCSPMKGHSHVYWYRQLPEEGLKFMVYLQKENIIDESGMPKERFSAEFPKEGPSILRIQQVVRGDSAAYFCASSPTTGAYEQYFGPGTRLTVT.

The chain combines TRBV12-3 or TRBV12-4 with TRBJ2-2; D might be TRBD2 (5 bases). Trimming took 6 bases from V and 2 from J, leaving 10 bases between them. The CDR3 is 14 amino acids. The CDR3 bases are TGTGCCAGCAGGACCGGGATCAACACCGGGGAGCTGTTTTTT. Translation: CASRTGINTGELFF.

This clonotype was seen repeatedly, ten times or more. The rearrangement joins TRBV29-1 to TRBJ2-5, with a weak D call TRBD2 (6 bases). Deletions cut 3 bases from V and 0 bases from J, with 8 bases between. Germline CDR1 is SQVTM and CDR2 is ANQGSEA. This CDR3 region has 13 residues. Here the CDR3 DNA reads TGCAGCGTTGACTCGGGGGACCAAGAGACCCAGTACTTC. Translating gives CSVDSGDQETQYF.

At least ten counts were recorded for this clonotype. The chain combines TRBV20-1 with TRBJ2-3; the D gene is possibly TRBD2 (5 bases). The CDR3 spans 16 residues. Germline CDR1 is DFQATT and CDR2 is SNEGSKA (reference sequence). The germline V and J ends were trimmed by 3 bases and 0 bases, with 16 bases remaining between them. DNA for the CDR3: TGCAGTGCTAGGACCGGGAAGGGATTGAGCACAGATACGCAGTATTTT. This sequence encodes CSARTGKGLSTDTQYF.

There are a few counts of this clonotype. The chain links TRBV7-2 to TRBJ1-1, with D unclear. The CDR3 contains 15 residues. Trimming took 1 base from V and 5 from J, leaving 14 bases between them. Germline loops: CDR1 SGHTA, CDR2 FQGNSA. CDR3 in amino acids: CASSLESRARTEAFF. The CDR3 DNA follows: TGTGCCAGCAGCTTAGAGAGCAGAGCAAGAACTGAAGCTTTCTTT. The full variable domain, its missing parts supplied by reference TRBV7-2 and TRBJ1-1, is GAGVSQSPSNKVTEKGKDVELRCDPISGHTALYWYRQSLGQGLEFLIYFQGNSAPDKSGLPSDRFSAERTGGSVSTLTIQRTQQEDSAVYLCASSLESRARTEAFFGQGTRLTVV.

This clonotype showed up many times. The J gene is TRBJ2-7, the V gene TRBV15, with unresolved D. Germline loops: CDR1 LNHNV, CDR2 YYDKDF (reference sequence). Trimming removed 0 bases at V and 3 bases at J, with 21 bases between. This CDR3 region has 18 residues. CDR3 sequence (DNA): TGTGCCACCAGCAGAGATGAGTCAGTAGCCACCCGAGTCTACGAGCAGTACTTC. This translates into CATSRDESVATRVYEQYF.

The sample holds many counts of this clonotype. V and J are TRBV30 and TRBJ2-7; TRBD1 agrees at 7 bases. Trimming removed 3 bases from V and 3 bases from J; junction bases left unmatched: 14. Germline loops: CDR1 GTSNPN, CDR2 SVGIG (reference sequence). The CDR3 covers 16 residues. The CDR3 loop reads CAWRETDRPPDYEQYF. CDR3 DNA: TGTGCCTGGAGGGAAACGGACAGGCCGCCAGACTACGAGCAGTACTTC.

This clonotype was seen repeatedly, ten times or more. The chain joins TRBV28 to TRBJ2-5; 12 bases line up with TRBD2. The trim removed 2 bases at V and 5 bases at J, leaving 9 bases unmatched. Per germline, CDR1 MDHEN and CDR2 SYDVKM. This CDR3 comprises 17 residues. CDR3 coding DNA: TGTGCCAGCAGTTTAAGACGACTAGCGGGGGCTCGGGAGACCCAGTACTTC. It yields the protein CASSLRRLAGARETQYF.